The clone carrying this TCR beta chain was picked up a small number of times. Its target is unknown. The data are from a study of T cells after yellow fever vaccination. The TCR cDNA carried a universal primer site and UMIs from 5'RACE template switching. MiXCR was run by TCRdb on the 5' RACE reads, yielding one entry per CDR3 protein. Among about 320,000 distinct CDR3 sequences, around 11% were seen once, and the ten largest hold about 3.3%. The CDR3 runs 14 residues. Germline V gene lookup returns CDR1 MDHEN and CDR2 SYDVKM. V was pared by 5 bases and J by 1 base, with 3 bases of the junction left unmatched. Study results and limitations: Only a small proportion of the clonotypes turned up in both the CD4 and the CD8 compartments, likely arising from convergent recombination.

The TCR was taken from a man younger than 30 who received the YFV17D yellow fever vaccine. The rearrangement links TRBV28 to TRBJ2-3, with TRBD1 matching over 7 bases. The sequencing used CD4+ T cells sorted from PBMCs, collected 45 days after the yellow fever booster vaccination. CDR3 in DNA: TGTGCCAGCAGTCCGGGACAGCGCACAGATACGCAGTATTTT. The encoded protein is CASSPGQRTDTQYF.